Described below is a single TCR beta chain sequence and its context. Authors' analysis steps: The authors estimated nucleated cell counts from reference gene primer amplification. Profiled with immunoSEQ multiplex PCR; TCRdb holds only in-frame clones, not every one. V, J and clone size derive from that table, while D and trimming were established from the DNA sequence. The profile shows roughly 350,000 clones, 85% to 90% of them singletons. The sample belongs to a study of blood T cell repertoires in COVID-19. Background on the study: Whether acute or convalescent, the COVID-19 samples came from the United States, Italy and Spain. PBMCs, B-cell-depleted T cells, or T cells provided the cDNA or gDNA that made up the material.

With 3 bases removed from V and 0 bases from J, the gap between germline ends came to 9 bases. The CDR3 length is 15 residues. CDR1 MDHEN and CDR2 SYDVKM come from the germline V gene. This rearrangement joins TRBV28 to TRBJ1-5; maybe TRBD1 (6 bases). The clonotype originates from a woman aged 45-60 years with active or convalescent COVID-19. What was sequenced was peripheral blood. For the CDR3, the DNA is TGTGCCAGCAGTTTGGGGACAACTAGCAATCAGCCCCAGCATTTT. Translating it yields CASSLGTTSNQPQHF.